This T cell receptor (beta chain) was retrieved from a study of cytomegalovirus exposure and HLA in healthy donors (dated by TCRdb to the late 2010s). About the study as a whole: According to a later analysis, one platform produced both the 100 to 150 validation repertoires and the roughly 660 repertoires of the first cohort. In addition to the first cohort of several hundred subjects, a separate validation cohort of 120 different subjects was used. The aim of the study was to test whether cataloging public T cell receptors could identify signatures of past pathogen exposure. To predict cytomegalovirus infection status, the study brought together high-throughput TCR immunosequencing, statistical association of individual TCRs with disease status, and machine learning.

The CDR3, cysteine through phenylalanine, is 19 amino acids long. The CDR3 DNA has 57 bases and is translated from base 1. The germline V end is reduced by 0 bases and the J end by 7 bases; junction bases left unmatched: 19. CDR1 and CDR2 are read off the germline V gene as SQVTM and ANQGSEA. Separate from the approximately 670-subject first cohort, the validation cohort of roughly 110 subjects was the group to which the donors belonged. The investigation overall reported the following: In vitro tests confirmed that a few of the cytomegalovirus-associated TCR beta chains recognize cytomegalovirus antigens. A later analysis found that TCRs clustered in the first cohort also tended to co-occur in the roughly 120 validation repertoires, with roughly 95% of cluster scores above 0. It was suggested by the authors that the approach could potentially be generalized to other disease states and immunological phenotypes. The study gave a list of 150 to 200 TCR beta chains associated with cytomegalovirus. All 130 or so repertoires were used to score co-occurrence in the validation cohort in a later analysis, because that analysis had no HLA typing for the cohort. While some public TCRs were present in many individuals, most TCR sequences turned up only very rarely across donors. The classifier was reported to diagnose cytomegalovirus status with high specificity and sensitivity in both the original cohort and the validation cohort.

As to this clone: Its antigen is currently not known. No per-base quality is available; no much larger clone lies one base away.

Receptor amplification or capture employed the immunoSEQ multiplex PCR assay. Per the authors' processing: A statistical classification framework was built for diagnosing cytomegalovirus status from the catalog of TCR beta chain sequences. TCRdb provides this immuneACCESS table in a form limited to in-frame rearrangements. Some clones are lacking; in checked studies, under half of them reflect an unresolved V gene, and why the rest are absent is not known. That table furnishes V, J and clone size, whereas the DNA furnished D and trimming. The table for this sample lists 200,000 to 250,000 clones; approximately 80% of them were counted only once. The ten largest clones take up around 15% of the sample.

The sample comprised PBMCs. The V and J segments used are TRBV29-1 and TRBJ2-2, and 8 junction bases match TRBD1. The TCR originated in a woman younger than 45 in good health and CMV-seropositive. The nucleotide sequence is given as TGCAGCGTTGAAGACCGAAACCCTCAGGGCAGGGGGCTTGGCGGGGAGCTGTTTTTT. Translated, this is CSVEDRNPQGRGLGGELFF.